Listed below are T cell receptor beta chains from one sample, sequenced in a study of blood T cells in healthy people across ages. TCRdb reprocessed the 5' RACE reads via MiXCR and lists one record per CDR3 protein. There are around 1,800,000 distinct CDR3 sequences in the sample; 35% to 50% occur only once, and 23% lies in the top ten. The sequenced sample was blood. The source of these receptors is a human donor in good health. Each CDR3 is given with its conserved first and last residue. The D gene is left open where the match is weak. Size tells how often a clone was seen (once, few, many) or the class of an expanded clone, and some rows leave it out.

J: TRBJ1-1; size: .; D: .; V: TRBV20-1; DNA: TGCAGTTCCTACAAAGACGACAGGTCTGGGAACACTGAAGCTTTCTTT; CDR3: CSSYKDDRSGNTEAFF
J: TRBJ1-2; size: .; D: .; V: TRBV6-6; DNA: TGTGCCAGCAGTCCACGGGAGGCCTCGATCCATGGCTACACCTTC; CDR3: CASSPREASIHGYTF
J: TRBJ1-2; size: few; D: TRBD1; V: TRBV28; DNA: TGTGCCAGCAGTTGGGTCTCGACAGGGAATGGCTACACCTTC; CDR3: CASSWVSTGNGYTF
J: TRBJ2-5; size: .; D: .; V: TRBV4-3; DNA: TGCGCCAGCAGCCAAGACTCCGTGGCAGGTTTCCAAGAGACCCAGTACTTC; CDR3: CASSQDSVAGFQETQYF
J: TRBJ2-7; size: .; D: .; V: TRBV25-1; DNA: TGTGCCAGCAGTGGTGAAAAGATTTGGGCCACCTACGAGCAGTACTTC; CDR3: CASSGEKIWATYEQYF
J: TRBJ2-4; size: many; D: .; V: TRBV29-1; DNA: TGCAGCGTAATACCGGGACACATGAAAAACATTCAGTACTTC; CDR3: CSVIPGHMKNIQYF
J: TRBJ2-3; size: many; D: .; V: TRBV6-2/TRBV6-3; DNA: TGTGCCAGCAGTTCCCGCACAGATACGCAGTATTTT; CDR3: CASSSRTDTQYF
J: TRBJ2-5; size: .; D: .; V: TRBV25-1; DNA: TGTGCCAGCAGTGATCTTCGAGAGACCCAGTACTTC; CDR3: CASSDLRETQYF
J: TRBJ2-7; size: .; D: TRBD1; V: TRBV6-2/TRBV6-3; DNA: TGTGCCAGCAGTCGGGACAGGGGATTCCACGAGCAGTACTTC; CDR3: CASSRDRGFHEQYF
J: TRBJ2-7; size: .; D: TRBD1; V: TRBV7-2; DNA: TGTGCCAGCAGCACCCAGGGGGCGCCGGGCGAGCAGTACTTC; CDR3: CASSTQGAPGEQYF
J: TRBJ1-2; size: few; D: .; V: TRBV24-1; DNA: TGTGCCACTAGCAGGGGCAAGGACTATGGCTACACCTTC; CDR3: CATSRGKDYGYTF